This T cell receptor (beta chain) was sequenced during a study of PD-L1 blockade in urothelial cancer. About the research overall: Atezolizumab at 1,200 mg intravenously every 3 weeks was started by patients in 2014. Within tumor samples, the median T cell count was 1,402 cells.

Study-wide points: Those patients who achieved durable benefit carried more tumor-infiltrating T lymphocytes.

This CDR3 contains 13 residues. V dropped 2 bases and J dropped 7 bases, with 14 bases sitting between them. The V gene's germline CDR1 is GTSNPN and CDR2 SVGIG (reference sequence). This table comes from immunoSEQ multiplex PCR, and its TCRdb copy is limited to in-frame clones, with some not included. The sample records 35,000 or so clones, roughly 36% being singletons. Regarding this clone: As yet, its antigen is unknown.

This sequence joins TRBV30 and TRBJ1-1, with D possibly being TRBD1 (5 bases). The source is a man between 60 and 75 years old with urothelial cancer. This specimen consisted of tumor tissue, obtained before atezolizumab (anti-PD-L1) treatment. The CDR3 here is CAWSPHSGDEAFF. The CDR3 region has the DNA TGTGCCTGGAGTCCTCACTCGGGGGATGAAGCTTTCTTT.